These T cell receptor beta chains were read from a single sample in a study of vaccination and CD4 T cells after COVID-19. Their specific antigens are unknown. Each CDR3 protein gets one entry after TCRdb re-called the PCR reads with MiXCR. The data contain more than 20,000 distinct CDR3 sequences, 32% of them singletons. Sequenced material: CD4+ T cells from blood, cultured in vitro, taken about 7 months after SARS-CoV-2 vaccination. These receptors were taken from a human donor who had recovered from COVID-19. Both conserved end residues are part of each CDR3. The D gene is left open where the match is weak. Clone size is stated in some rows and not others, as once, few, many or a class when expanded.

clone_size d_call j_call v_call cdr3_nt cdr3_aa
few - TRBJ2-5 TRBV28 TGTGCCAGCAGTTCAGGCTTTGTGGGCAAAGAGACCCAGTACTTC CASSSGFVGKETQYF
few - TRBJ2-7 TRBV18 TGTGCCAGCTCACCAAGATCTAGCTCCTACGAGCAGTACTTC CASSPRSSSYEQYF
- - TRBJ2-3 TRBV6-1 TGTGCCAGCAGGGGGGACAACGTCGGCACAGATACGCAGTATTTT CASRGDNVGTDTQYF
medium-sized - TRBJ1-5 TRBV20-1 TGCAGTGCCCACTCTATCCTGGATGGGCCCCAGCATTTT CSAHSILDGPQHF
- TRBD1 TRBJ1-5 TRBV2 TGTGCCAGCAGTCCACAGGGGATTGGGCCCCAGCATTTT CASSPQGIGPQHF
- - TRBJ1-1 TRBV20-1 TGCAGTGGTGTTCGAGGAGGCCTGAACACTGAAGCTTTCTTT CSGVRGGLNTEAFF
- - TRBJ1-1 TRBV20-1 TGCAGTGCTAGAGATCGAAAAGGGGCAGACCGAGCTTTCTTT CSARDRKGADRAFF
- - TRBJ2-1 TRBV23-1 TGCGCCAGCAGTCAATCGGCGGACACCTATGAGCAGTTCTTC CASSQSADTYEQFF
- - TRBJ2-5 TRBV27 TGTGCCAGCAGTTCAAGGTTAGGGGGGACCCAGTACTTC CASSSRLGGTQYF
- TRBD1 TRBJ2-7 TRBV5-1 TGCGCCAGCAGCTTGGAAGGCGGACAGGTGGGCGACGAGCAGTACTTC CASSLEGGQVGDEQYF
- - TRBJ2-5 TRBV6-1 TGTGCCAGCAGTGAAGACAGGGTCAGGGAGACCCAGTACTTC CASSEDRVRETQYF
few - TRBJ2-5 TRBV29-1 TGCAGCGTTGAAGGCAGGCGCGAGACCCAGTACTTC CSVEGRRETQYF
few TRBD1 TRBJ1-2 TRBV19 TGTGCCAGCAGGACAGGTAATGGGTATGGCTACACCTTC CASRTGNGYGYTF
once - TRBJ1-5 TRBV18 TGTGCCAGCTCACCTCTAAGGAGCAATCAGCCCCAGCATTTT CASSPLRSNQPQHF
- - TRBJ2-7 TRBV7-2 TGTGCCAGCAGCCTCTTCACCTACGAGCAGTACTTC CASSLFTYEQYF
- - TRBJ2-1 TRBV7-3 TGTGCCAGCAGCTTAATAGGAGGTGGGGGGAAGCAGTTCTTC CASSLIGGGGKQFF
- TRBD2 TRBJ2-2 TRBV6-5 TGTGCCAGCAGTATAGCGGGGGGGCTGGCCGGGGAGCTGTTTTTT CASSIAGGLAGELFF
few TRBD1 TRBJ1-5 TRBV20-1 TGCAGTGCTAATATCGACAGGGATCAGCCCCAGCATTTT CSANIDRDQPQHF
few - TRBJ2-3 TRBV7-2 TGTGCCAGCAGCTTGGGGCGTAGCGGTGATACGCAGTATTTT CASSLGRSGDTQYF
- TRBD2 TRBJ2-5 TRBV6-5 TGTGCCAGCAGTTACGTGGGAGGGGCAGAGACCCAGTACTTC CASSYVGGAETQYF
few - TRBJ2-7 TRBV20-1 TGCAGTGCTAGACAGGGAAATCGGGACGAGCAGTACTTC CSARQGNRDEQYF
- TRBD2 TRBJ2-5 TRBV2 TGTGCCAGCAGTCCCGGGACTAACATGGAGACCCAGTACTTC CASSPGTNMETQYF
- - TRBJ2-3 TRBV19 TGTGCCAGTAGTTCGGGGCAAGTGACAGATACGCAGTATTTT CASSSGQVTDTQYF
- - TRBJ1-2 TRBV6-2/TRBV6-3 TGTGCCAGCAGACGTCCCCGGGACTCCTATGGCTACACCTTC CASRRPRDSYGYTF
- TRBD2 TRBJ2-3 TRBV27 TGTGCCAGCAGTTCCCGGACTAGCGGGAGATATACGCAGTATTTT CASSSRTSGRYTQYF
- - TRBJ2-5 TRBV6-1 TGTGCCAGCAGTCGCTCCGGTTGGACTGTCCGGACCCAGTACTTC CASSRSGWTVRTQYF
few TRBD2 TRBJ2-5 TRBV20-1 TGCAGTGCTAGAGCGATCGGGACTAGCGGGGTTCAAGAGACCCAGTACTTC CSARAIGTSGVQETQYF
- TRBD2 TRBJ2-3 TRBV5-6 TGTGCCAGCAGCAGAACTAGCGGGGGGAGTCGGTTGAGGTCGACAGATACGCAGTATTTT CASSRTSGGSRLRSTDTQYF
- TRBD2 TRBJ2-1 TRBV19 TGTGCCAGTATTGGAGGCCCTGCGGGGGTCATGAGCTCCTACAATGAGCAGTTCTTC CASIGGPAGVMSSYNEQFF
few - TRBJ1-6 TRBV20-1 TGCAGTGCCCACACGGGGGGTTCTAGGGCACCCCTCCACTTT CSAHTGGSRAPLHF
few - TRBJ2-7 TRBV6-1 TGTGCCACTAGCCCGCCCGCTGGGTCCTACGAGCAGTACTTC CATSPPAGSYEQYF
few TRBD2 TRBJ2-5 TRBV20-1 TGCAGTGCTAGAAGATCTAGCGGGAGAGAGACCCAGTACTTC CSARRSSGRETQYF
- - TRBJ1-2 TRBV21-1 TGTGCCAGCGGCAAAGCTCCCCCTGGGGGCTACACCTTC CASGKAPPGGYTF
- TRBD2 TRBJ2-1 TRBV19 TGTGCCAGTAGTATATCAAGACTAGCGGCCTACAATGAGCAGTTCTTC CASSISRLAAYNEQFF
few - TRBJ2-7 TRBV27 TGTGCCAGCAGCGGACATAATAGGCCCTACGAGCAGTACTTC CASSGHNRPYEQYF
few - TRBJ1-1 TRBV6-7 TGTGCCAGCAGTTACTCTTTGGGAGTTGCTTTCTTT CASSYSLGVAFF
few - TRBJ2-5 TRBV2 TGTGCCAGCAGGCGACAGGAGGCCCAGTACTTC CASRRQEAQYF
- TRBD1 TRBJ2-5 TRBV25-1 TGTGCCAGCAGTAAGACGACAGGGGGCCTGGAGACCCAGTACTTC CASSKTTGGLETQYF
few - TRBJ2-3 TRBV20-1 TGCAGTGCTAATTTACTAGATACGCAGTATTTT CSANLLDTQYF
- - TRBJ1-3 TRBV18 TGTGCCAGCTCCCTCGCCGGCGGGCACACCATATATTTT CASSLAGGHTIYF
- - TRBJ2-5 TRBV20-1 TGCAGTGCTAGAGATTTCGAGGATCGAAGCCAAGAGACCCAGTACTTC CSARDFEDRSQETQYF
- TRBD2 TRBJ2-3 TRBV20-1 TGCAGTGCTAGAGACCGACTAGCGGGCGGAACAGATACGCAGTATTTT CSARDRLAGGTDTQYF
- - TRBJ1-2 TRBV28 TGTGCCAGCAGTTTAAGGCTCTATGGCTACACCTTC CASSLRLYGYTF
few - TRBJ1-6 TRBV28 TGTGCCAGCAGTAAACCAGCAGGGCCCTATAATTCACCCCTCCACTTT CASSKPAGPYNSPLHF
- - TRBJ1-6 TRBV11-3 TGTGCCAGCAGCTTAGGCCGTGCAGGGTCACCCCTCCACTTT CASSLGRAGSPLHF
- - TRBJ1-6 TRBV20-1 TGCAGTGCTCGATCAGAGATCTCCTATAATTCACCCCTCCACTTT CSARSEISYNSPLHF
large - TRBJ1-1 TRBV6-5 TGTGCCAGCAGTTACTGGGACGACTCTGAAGCTTTCTTT CASSYWDDSEAFF
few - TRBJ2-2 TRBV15 TGTGCCACCAGCAGAGATGCAGGGACTGTGAGCACCGGGGAGCTGTTTTTT CATSRDAGTVSTGELFF
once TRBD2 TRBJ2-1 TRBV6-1 TGTGCCAGCAAGCCTCTGGGGGCGGGGGGCTCGGATGAGCAGTTCTTC CASKPLGAGGSDEQFF